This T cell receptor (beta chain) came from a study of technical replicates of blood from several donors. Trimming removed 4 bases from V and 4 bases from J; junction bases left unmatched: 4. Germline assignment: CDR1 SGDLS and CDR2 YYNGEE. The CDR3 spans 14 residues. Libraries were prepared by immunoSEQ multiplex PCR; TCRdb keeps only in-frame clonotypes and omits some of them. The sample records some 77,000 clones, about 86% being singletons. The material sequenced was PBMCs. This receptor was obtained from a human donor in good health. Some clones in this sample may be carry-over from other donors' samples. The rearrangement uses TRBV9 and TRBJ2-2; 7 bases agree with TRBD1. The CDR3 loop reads CASSPRTGTGELFF. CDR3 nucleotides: TGTGCCAGCAGCCCCCGGACAGGCACCGGGGAGCTGTTTTTT.